A selection of T cell receptor beta chains follows, all from one sample in a study of T cells in Graves' hyperthyroidism and ophthalmopathy. TCRdb recomputed calls from the multiplex PCR reads with MiXCR, one row per CDR3 protein. The table has under 550,000 distinct CDR3 sequences, just under 20% seen once. The source material was blood. Receptors originate from a middle-aged man with Graves' ophthalmopathy. CDR3s include the opening cysteine and the closing phenylalanine or tryptophan. A D gene is named only where the DNA matches it firmly. Expanded clones get a size class; other rows say once, few or many, or leave the size out.

D gene | J gene | clone size | V gene | CDR3 DNA | CDR3 protein
NA | TRBJ2-1 | NA | TRBV7-9 | TGTGCCAGCAGCTTAGGTACTAAGCAGTTCTTC | CASSLGTKQFF
NA | TRBJ1-5 | few | TRBV28 | TGTGCCAGCAGTACTCGAAAGGGGGGGAACAATCAGCCCCAGCATTTT | CASSTRKGGNNQPQHF
NA | TRBJ1-6 | few | TRBV7-9 | TGTGCCAGCAGCTTGGCCGGGAGGGGTTCACCCCTCCACTTT | CASSLAGRGSPLHF
TRBD1 | TRBJ1-5 | once | TRBV5-6 | TGTGCCAGCAGCCTTAGACAGGGGGGTCAGCCCCAGCATTTT | CASSLRQGGQPQHF
TRBD1 | TRBJ2-7 | many | TRBV27 | TGTGCCAGCAGGGGGACAGGGGCCTACGAGCAGTACTTC | CASRGTGAYEQYF
NA | TRBJ2-5 | many | TRBV11-2 | TGTGCCAGCAACCTCCCAAGGGAAGAGACCCAGTACTTC | CASNLPREETQYF
NA | TRBJ1-2 | many | TRBV7-8 | TGTGCCAGCAGCTTAGATCTCGCCAGCCGAGGGGGTGGCTACACCTTC | CASSLDLASRGGGYTF
NA | TRBJ2-2 | many | TRBV7-2 | TGTGCCAGCAGCTTAGTAATTTCCCGGGGGGAGCTGTTTTTT | CASSLVISRGELFF
NA | TRBJ2-1 | few | TRBV30 | TGTGCCTGGAGTGCCGGTACAGGCTCCTACAATGAGCAGTTCTTC | CAWSAGTGSYNEQFF
NA | TRBJ1-2 | NA | TRBV18 | TGTGCCAGCTCACCATTGATTACAACGGGGGGTAAAGGAGGCTACACCTTC | CASSPLITTGGKGGYTF
TRBD2 | TRBJ2-7 | many | TRBV27 | TGTGCCAGCAGTCCCGGCCTAGCGGGAAGGGGCGAGCAGTACTTC | CASSPGLAGRGEQYF
NA | TRBJ2-5 | few | TRBV7-8 | TGTGCCAGCAGCTTAGCGTCTTCGGTCCAAGAGACCCAGTACTTC | CASSLASSVQETQYF
NA | TRBJ1-1 | once | TRBV12-3/TRBV12-4 | TGTGCCAGCAGTGAACACACAACCGGCACTGAAGCTTTCTTT | CASSEHTTGTEAFF
TRBD2 | TRBJ2-7 | many | TRBV5-1 | TGCGCCAGCAGCTTGCCCCGGACTAGCGGGAGGAGTGAGCAGTACTTC | CASSLPRTSGRSEQYF
NA | TRBJ1-5 | many | TRBV30 | TGTGCCTGGCGGGGGGGGAGCAATCAGCCCCAGCATTTT | CAWRGGSNQPQHF
TRBD1 | TRBJ2-7 | many | TRBV2 | TGTGCCAGCAGACCCGCGGGACAGGACTCCTACGAGCAGTACTTC | CASRPAGQDSYEQYF
NA | TRBJ2-2 | NA | TRBV6-2/TRBV6-3 | TGTGCCACCCTCCGGGACTCCGCCACCGGGGAGCTGTTTTTT | CATLRDSATGELFF
NA | TRBJ1-5 | few | TRBV20-1 | TGCAGTGCTAGAGGTGGACACGACAATCAGCCCCAGCATTTT | CSARGGHDNQPQHF
TRBD2 | TRBJ2-1 | few | TRBV6-2/TRBV6-3 | TGTGCCAGCAGTCTCGCCGTGAGCGGGGTTTACAATGAGCAGTTCTTC | CASSLAVSGVYNEQFF
TRBD2 | TRBJ2-1 | NA | TRBV4-3 | TGCGCCAGCAGCCACATCCTAGCGGGAGGGGGCGGTGAGCAGTTCTTC | CASSHILAGGGGEQFF
NA | TRBJ2-2 | many | TRBV29-1 | TGCAGCGTTGAGGACCAAGGACGCGGGGAGCTGTTTTTT | CSVEDQGRGELFF
NA | TRBJ1-2 | many | TRBV27 | TGTGCCAGCAGTCCCACCGCAGGGAATGTCTATGGCTACACCTTC | CASSPTAGNVYGYTF
NA | TRBJ1-1 | NA | TRBV5-1 | TGTGCCAGCAGCTCCCCCACAGGAATGAACACTGAAGCTTTCTTT | CASSSPTGMNTEAFF
NA | TRBJ1-1 | many | TRBV30 | TGTGCCTGGACCGTTTGGAACACTGAAGCTTTCTTT | CAWTVWNTEAFF
NA | TRBJ2-3 | NA | TRBV12-3/TRBV12-4 | TGTGCCAGCAGGGCCGGCCTGGGGGGAGATACGCAGTATTTT | CASRAGLGGDTQYF
TRBD1 | TRBJ1-4 | few | TRBV12-3/TRBV12-4 | TGTGCCAGCAGCCTAGGGGACAGATCATCGGGGGAAAAACTGTTTTTT | CASSLGDRSSGEKLFF
TRBD2 | TRBJ2-1 | NA | TRBV10-3 | TGTGCCATCGGAGACAGCGGGGGCTCCTACAATGAGCAGTTCTTC | CAIGDSGGSYNEQFF
NA | TRBJ2-2 | few | TRBV5-1 | TGCGCCAGCAGCTTGAACCCCCTTACCAACACCGGGGAGCTGTTTTTT | CASSLNPLTNTGELFF
TRBD2 | TRBJ2-3 | NA | TRBV7-6 | TGTGCCAGCAGCTTTGAAGCGGGGGACCAGTATTTT | CASSFEAGDQYF
TRBD2 | TRBJ2-3 | few | TRBV7-8 | TGTGCCAGCAGCTTAAGGCGCCGGGGACTACTCACAGATACGCAGTATTTT | CASSLRRRGLLTDTQYF